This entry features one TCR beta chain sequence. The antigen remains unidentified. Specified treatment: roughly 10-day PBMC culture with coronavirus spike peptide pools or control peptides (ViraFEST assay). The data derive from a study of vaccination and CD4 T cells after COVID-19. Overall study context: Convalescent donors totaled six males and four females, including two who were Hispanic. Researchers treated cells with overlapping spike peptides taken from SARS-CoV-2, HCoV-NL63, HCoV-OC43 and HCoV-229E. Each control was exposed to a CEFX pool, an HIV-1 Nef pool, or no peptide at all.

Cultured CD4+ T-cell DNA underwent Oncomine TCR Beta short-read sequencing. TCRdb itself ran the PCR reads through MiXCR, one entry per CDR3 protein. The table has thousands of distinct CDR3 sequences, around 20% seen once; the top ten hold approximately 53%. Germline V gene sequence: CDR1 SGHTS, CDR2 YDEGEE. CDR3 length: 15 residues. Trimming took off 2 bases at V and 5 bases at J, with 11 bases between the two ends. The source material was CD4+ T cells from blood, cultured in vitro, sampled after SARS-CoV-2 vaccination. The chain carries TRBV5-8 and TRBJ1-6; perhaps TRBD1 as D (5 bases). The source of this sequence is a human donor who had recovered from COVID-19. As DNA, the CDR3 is TGTGCCAGCAGCTTAATACCAGGGAATAATTCACCCCTCCACTTT. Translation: CASSLIPGNNSPLHF.